Listed here are 20 T cell receptor beta chains from one sample, sequenced in a study of OX40 agonist ivuxolimab in advanced cancers. Using immunoSEQ multiplex PCR, the repertoire was profiled, and TCRdb retains in-frame clones only, with some absent. The repertoire holds roughly 76,000 clones, 90% to 95% seen once, with 7.6% in the top ten. The source material was CD4+ or CD8+ T cells sorted from blood, sampled in a trial of the OX40 agonist ivuxolimab. These receptor sequences come from an adult with an advanced solid tumor such as melanoma, head and neck, liver or kidney cancer.

V usage is TRBV11-2 and J usage is TRBJ1-2, with 8 positions matching TRBD1. The J segment lost 5 bases and the V segment lost 6 bases, leaving 8 bases of the junction unmatched. CDR3 length: 14 amino acids. The germline V gene has CDR1 SGHAT and CDR2 FQNNGV. The CDR3 is CASRGPQGEYGYTF. CDR3 nucleotide sequence: TGTGCCAGCAGGGGCCCACAGGGGGAGTATGGCTACACCTTC.

V usage is TRBV2 and J usage is TRBJ2-7; D is possibly TRBD2 (6 bases). CDR1 is SNHLY, CDR2 FYNNEI, per germline. CDR3 length equals 15 residues. V lost 3 bases and J lost 0, with 12 bases in between. The CDR3 DNA sequence: TGTGCCAGCAGTGAGGGAGGAGGGTACTCCTACGAGCAGTACTTC. Translated, it gives CASSEGGGYSYEQYF.

The V call is TRBV6-1, the J call TRBJ1-2; TRBD1 matches at 7 bases. The J segment lost 4 bases and the V segment lost 3 bases, leaving 5 bases of the junction unmatched. The germline CDR1 and CDR2 sequences are MNHNS and SASEGT. The CDR3 sequence is 14 residues long. This CDR3 is CASSDADRAYGYTF. The CDR3 DNA is TGTGCCAGCAGTGATGCAGACAGGGCCTATGGCTACACCTTC.

This clone was seen a single time. V usage is TRBV5-1 and J usage is TRBJ2-3; 7 nucleotides align to TRBD2. Unmatched junction bases numbered 2, after V lost 1 base and J lost 0 bases. The CDR3 covers 15 residues. Germline-derived CDR1 and CDR2 are SGHRS and YFSETQ. In DNA, the CDR3 is TGCGCCAGCAGCTTGTGGGGGGGTAGCACAGATACGCAGTATTTT. Amino acid sequence: CASSLWGGSTDTQYF.

The chain combines TRBV12-2 with TRBJ2-7. TRBV12-2 is a listed pseudogene. The CDR3 is 14 residues long. CDR3 sequence: CASRLGGIQYEQYF. CDR3 coding DNA: TGTGCAAGTCGCTTAGGGGGGATCCAATACGAGCAGTACTTC.

The chain joins TRBV9 to TRBJ2-1, with D maybe TRBD2 (6 bases). CDR1 is SGDLS, CDR2 YYNGEE, per germline. This CDR3 comprises 13 residues. V was pared by 4 bases and J by 10 bases, with 15 bases between. Here the CDR3 reads CASSSPLAGEQFF. DNA of the CDR3: TGTGCCAGCAGCTCCCCACTCGCGGGGGAGCAGTTCTTC.

About this clone itself: Other DNA sequences from this sample encode an identical CDR3 as well. The CDR3 here is CASSPLVLGAYHEQYF. CDR3 DNA: TGTGCCAGCAGCCCCCTGGTTCTAGGGGCGTATCACGAGCAGTACTTC. The chain carries TRBV9 and TRBJ2-7; possibly TRBD1 for D (5 bases). The V and J ends lost 4 bases and 5 bases respectively, with 22 bases between them. The germline CDR1 and CDR2 sequences are SGDLS and YYNGEE. This CDR3 has 16 residues.

V usage is TRBV7-2 and J usage is TRBJ1-2; D not certain. Trimming took off 4 bases at V and 5 bases at J, with 8 bases between the two ends. Germline V gives CDR1 SGHTA, CDR2 FQGNSA. The CDR3 is 12 amino acids. The CDR3 DNA reads TGTGCCAGCAGCTGGGGAGATTATGGCTACACCTTC. Translation gives CASSWGDYGYTF.

This chain uses TRBV10-2 with TRBJ2-7; 11 bases fit TRBD1. CDR3 length: 15 amino acids. Germline V lookup: CDR1 WSHSY, CDR2 SAAADI. With V trimmed by 6 bases and J by 1 base, 5 bases remained unmatched. CDR3 sequence: CASREGQGASYEQYF. CDR3 DNA: TGCGCCAGCAGGGAAGGACAGGGGGCGTCCTACGAGCAGTACTTC.

V gene TRBV11-2 combines with J gene TRBJ2-7; TRBD2 matches at 13 bases. Unmatched junction bases numbered 2, after V lost 5 bases and J lost 4 bases. The CDR3 covers 14 residues. Per the germline V gene, CDR1 is SGHAT and CDR2 is FQNNGV. CDR3 nucleotide sequence: TGTGCCAGCAGCCGACTAGCGGGGGGTTACGAGCAGTACTTC. Translation gives CASSRLAGGYEQYF.

V usage is TRBV19 and J usage is TRBJ2-3; D possibly corresponds to TRBD1 (5 bases). V shed 3 bases and J shed 4 bases, with 14 bases lying between them. The germline CDR1 and CDR2 sequences are LNHDA and SQIVND (reference sequence). The CDR3 extends over 15 amino acids. CDR3 bases: TGTGCCAGTAGTATTCTCACTGGGGCCGCAGATACGCAGTATTTT. This encodes CASSILTGAADTQYF.

This chain uses TRBV19 with TRBJ1-1; D ambiguous. V was clipped by 3 bases and J by 0 bases, with 8 bases between them. This CDR3 region has 14 residues. Germline V lookup: CDR1 LNHDA, CDR2 SQIVND (reference sequence). In DNA, the CDR3 is TGTGCCAGTAGTATCCCCTTGATGAACACTGAAGCTTTCTTT. It codes for CASSIPLMNTEAFF.

The count of this clone is one. This CDR3 is CASSLVLTDTQYF. As DNA, the CDR3 is TGTGCCAGCAGCTTAGTTTTGACAGATACGCAGTATTTT. This chain uses TRBV11-2 with TRBJ2-3; no clear D. Germline CDR1 is SGHAT and CDR2 is FQNNGV. The CDR3 is 13 amino acids. V lost 1 base and J lost 3, with 5 bases in between.

The J gene is TRBJ2-1, the V gene TRBV9; 9 positions agree with TRBD1. Unmatched junction bases numbered 3, after V lost 2 bases and J lost 3 bases. The CDR3 is made up of 15 amino acids. Germline CDR1 reads SGDLS; CDR2 reads YYNGEE. Here the CDR3 DNA reads TGTGCCAGCAGCGTGGGGACAGGGATCTACAATGAGCAGTTCTTC. It is translated as CASSVGTGIYNEQFF.

J is TRBJ1-2 and V is TRBV4-2; D perhaps matches TRBD1 (5 bases). CDR1 LGHNA and CDR2 YNFKEQ come from the germline V gene. V was cut by 1 base and J by 6 bases, with 9 bases left in between. The CDR3 has 13 residues. CDR3: CASSQGRGNGYTF. The CDR3 DNA follows: TGTGCCAGCAGCCAAGGAAGGGGCAATGGCTACACCTTC.

The chain joins TRBV5-1 to TRBJ1-1; D might be TRBD1 (5 bases). Trimming took off 0 bases at V and 4 bases at J, with 13 bases between the two ends. CDR3 length equals 15 residues. CDR1 is SGHRS and CDR2 is YFSETQ in the germline V gene. Written as DNA, the CDR3 is TGCGCCAGCAGCTTGGCCAGGAAGGGGTTCACTGAAGCTTTCTTT. Protein product: CASSLARKGFTEAFF.

This rearrangement joins TRBV2 to TRBJ2-7, with TRBD2 matching 9 bases. V shed 6 bases and J 3 bases; nucleotides not matched to a gene: 6. The CDR3 sequence is 14 residues long. Germline assignment: CDR1 SNHLY and CDR2 FYNNEI. CDR3 nucleotides: TGTGCCAGCAGGGTAATAGCGGGGGTCTACGAGCAGTACTTC. It specifies CASRVIAGVYEQYF.

CDR3 DNA: TGTGCCAGTGAGGAGACAGGGGGGCACTATGGCTACACCTTC. Translating gives CASEETGGHYGYTF. The V call is TRBV13, the J call TRBJ1-2; 9 bases agree with TRBD1. The CDR3 has 14 amino acids. Unmatched junction bases numbered 8, after V lost 9 bases and J lost 3 bases. The germline V gene has CDR1 PRHDT and CDR2 FYEKMQ (reference sequence).

The rearrangement joins TRBV4-1 to TRBJ2-7, with D uncertain. This CDR3 has 13 residues. The V end was cut by 2 bases, the J end by 7 bases, with 12 bases between. Germline V gene data show CDR1 as MGHRA and CDR2 as YSYEKL. CDR3 in DNA: TGCGCCAGCAGCCAAATACAGAGTTGGGAGCAGTACTTC. It is translated as CASSQIQSWEQYF.

The rearrangement links TRBV4-1 to TRBJ1-1; 8 bases line up with TRBD1. CDR3 length: 16 amino acids. Germline CDR1 MGHRA, CDR2 YSYEKL. Germline trimming cut 1 base from V and 4 bases from J; bases unmatched to any gene: 8. The CDR3 DNA follows: TGCGCCAGCAGCCAAGGTCAGGGGGCCTCATCCACTGAAGCTTTCTTT. Its translation: CASSQGQGASSTEAFF.